Each of the 6 T cell receptor beta chains below was sequenced from the same sample in a study of blood T cell repertoires in COVID-19 (dated by TCRdb to about 2020). Library creation used the immunoSEQ multiplex PCR assay. Sourced from immuneACCESS, this table was stored by TCRdb with only in-frame sequences that have V and J called. A share of the clones is absent; for the studies checked, an unresolved V gene accounts for under half, and the remainder has no known explanation. Across this sample there are 250,000 to 300,000 clones, with 90% seen only once. Roughly 1.1% of the sample rests with the top ten. Sequenced: PBMCs or T cells enriched from blood (not recorded which). These receptor sequences come from a woman aged 25 to 39 who had recovered from COVID-19.

This chain uses TRBV5-1 with TRBJ1-5, with D possibly TRBD1 on 5 matching bases. With 5 bases removed from V and 7 bases from J, the gap between germline ends came to 19 bases. There are 15 residues in the CDR3. Germline V gene data show CDR1 as SGHRS and CDR2 as YFSETQ. The CDR3 DNA is TGCGCCAGCAGTCCCGGGTGGGGCGAAGGACAGCCCCAGCATTTT. The encoded protein is CASSPGWGEGQPQHF.

The sample holds one count of this clone. The chain has TRBV3-1 (or the pseudogene TRBV3-2) and TRBJ1-5, with D perhaps matching TRBD1 (5 bases). Trimming took off 1 base at V and 10 bases at J, with 8 bases between the two ends. The CDR3 consists of 12 residues. The germline V gene has CDR1 LGHDT and CDR2 YNNKEL (reference sequence). Here the CDR3 DNA reads TGTGCCAGCAGCCAAGGACAGAGACCCCAGCATTTT. Its translation: CASSQGQRPQHF.

This rearrangement joins TRBV10-3 to TRBJ2-7; tentatively, D is TRBD2 (6 bases). CDR1 is ENHRY, CDR2 SYGVKD, per germline. Trimming removed 2 bases at V and 5 bases at J, with 13 bases between. This CDR3 is 14 amino acids long. The CDR3 sequence: CAISEGQGLNEQYF. The CDR3 DNA reads TGTGCCATCAGTGAGGGGCAGGGACTCAACGAGCAGTACTTC.

This chain connects TRBV28 to TRBJ1-3; D is possibly TRBD1 (5 bases). The CDR3 totals 15 residues. Trimming cost V 2 bases and J 0 bases, with 8 bases left between them. Germline CDR1 MDHEN, CDR2 SYDVKM. This CDR3 reads CASSLRQPSGNTIYF. The CDR3 DNA follows: TGTGCCAGCAGTTTAAGACAGCCCTCTGGAAACACCATATATTTT. The entire variable domain, with the rest obtained from reference TRBV28 and TRBJ1-3, is as follows: DVKVTQSSRYLVKRTGEKVFLECVQDMDHENMFWYRQDPGLGLRLIYFSYDVKMKEKGDIPEGYSVSREKKERFSLILESASTNQTSMYLCASSLRQPSGNTIYFGEGSWLTVV.

The rearrangement joins TRBV3-1 (or the pseudogene TRBV3-2) to TRBJ2-3, with D hard to call. This CDR3 comprises 18 residues. V was cut by 1 base and J by 1 base, with 18 bases left in between. Per germline, CDR1 LGHDT and CDR2 YNNKEL (reference sequence). CDR3 nucleotide sequence: TGTGCCAGCAGCCAAGGAGAGGCAAAAGGCTACCGCACAGATACGCAGTATTTT. It yields the protein CASSQGEAKGYRTDTQYF.

This sequence joins TRBV11-3 and TRBJ2-1; D possibly corresponds to TRBD2 (6 bases). V was cut by 6 bases and J by 4 bases, with 13 bases left in between. Germline CDR1 is SGHNT and CDR2 is YENEEA. The CDR3 sequence is 14 residues long. CDR3 sequence reads: CASSSGTPYNEQFF. The CDR3 DNA follows: TGTGCCAGCAGTTCCGGGACTCCGTACAATGAGCAGTTCTTC.